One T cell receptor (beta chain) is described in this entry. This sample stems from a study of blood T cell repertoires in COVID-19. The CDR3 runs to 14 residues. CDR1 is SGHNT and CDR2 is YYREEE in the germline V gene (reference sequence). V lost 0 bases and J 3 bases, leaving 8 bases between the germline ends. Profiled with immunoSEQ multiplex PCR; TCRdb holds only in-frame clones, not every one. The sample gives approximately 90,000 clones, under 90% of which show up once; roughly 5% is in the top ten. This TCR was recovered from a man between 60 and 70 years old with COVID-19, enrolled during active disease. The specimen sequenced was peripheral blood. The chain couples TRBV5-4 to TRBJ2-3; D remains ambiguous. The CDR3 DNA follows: TGTGCCAGCAGCTTGGCCTCCGGGACAGATACGCAGTATTTT. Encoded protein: CASSLASGTDTQYF. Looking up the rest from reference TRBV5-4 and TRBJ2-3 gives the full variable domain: ETGVTQSPTHLIKTRGQQVTLRCSSQSGHNTVSWYQQALGQGPQFIFQYYREEENGRGNFPPRFSGLQFPNYSSELNVNALELDDSALYLCASSLASGTDTQYFGPGTRLTVL.